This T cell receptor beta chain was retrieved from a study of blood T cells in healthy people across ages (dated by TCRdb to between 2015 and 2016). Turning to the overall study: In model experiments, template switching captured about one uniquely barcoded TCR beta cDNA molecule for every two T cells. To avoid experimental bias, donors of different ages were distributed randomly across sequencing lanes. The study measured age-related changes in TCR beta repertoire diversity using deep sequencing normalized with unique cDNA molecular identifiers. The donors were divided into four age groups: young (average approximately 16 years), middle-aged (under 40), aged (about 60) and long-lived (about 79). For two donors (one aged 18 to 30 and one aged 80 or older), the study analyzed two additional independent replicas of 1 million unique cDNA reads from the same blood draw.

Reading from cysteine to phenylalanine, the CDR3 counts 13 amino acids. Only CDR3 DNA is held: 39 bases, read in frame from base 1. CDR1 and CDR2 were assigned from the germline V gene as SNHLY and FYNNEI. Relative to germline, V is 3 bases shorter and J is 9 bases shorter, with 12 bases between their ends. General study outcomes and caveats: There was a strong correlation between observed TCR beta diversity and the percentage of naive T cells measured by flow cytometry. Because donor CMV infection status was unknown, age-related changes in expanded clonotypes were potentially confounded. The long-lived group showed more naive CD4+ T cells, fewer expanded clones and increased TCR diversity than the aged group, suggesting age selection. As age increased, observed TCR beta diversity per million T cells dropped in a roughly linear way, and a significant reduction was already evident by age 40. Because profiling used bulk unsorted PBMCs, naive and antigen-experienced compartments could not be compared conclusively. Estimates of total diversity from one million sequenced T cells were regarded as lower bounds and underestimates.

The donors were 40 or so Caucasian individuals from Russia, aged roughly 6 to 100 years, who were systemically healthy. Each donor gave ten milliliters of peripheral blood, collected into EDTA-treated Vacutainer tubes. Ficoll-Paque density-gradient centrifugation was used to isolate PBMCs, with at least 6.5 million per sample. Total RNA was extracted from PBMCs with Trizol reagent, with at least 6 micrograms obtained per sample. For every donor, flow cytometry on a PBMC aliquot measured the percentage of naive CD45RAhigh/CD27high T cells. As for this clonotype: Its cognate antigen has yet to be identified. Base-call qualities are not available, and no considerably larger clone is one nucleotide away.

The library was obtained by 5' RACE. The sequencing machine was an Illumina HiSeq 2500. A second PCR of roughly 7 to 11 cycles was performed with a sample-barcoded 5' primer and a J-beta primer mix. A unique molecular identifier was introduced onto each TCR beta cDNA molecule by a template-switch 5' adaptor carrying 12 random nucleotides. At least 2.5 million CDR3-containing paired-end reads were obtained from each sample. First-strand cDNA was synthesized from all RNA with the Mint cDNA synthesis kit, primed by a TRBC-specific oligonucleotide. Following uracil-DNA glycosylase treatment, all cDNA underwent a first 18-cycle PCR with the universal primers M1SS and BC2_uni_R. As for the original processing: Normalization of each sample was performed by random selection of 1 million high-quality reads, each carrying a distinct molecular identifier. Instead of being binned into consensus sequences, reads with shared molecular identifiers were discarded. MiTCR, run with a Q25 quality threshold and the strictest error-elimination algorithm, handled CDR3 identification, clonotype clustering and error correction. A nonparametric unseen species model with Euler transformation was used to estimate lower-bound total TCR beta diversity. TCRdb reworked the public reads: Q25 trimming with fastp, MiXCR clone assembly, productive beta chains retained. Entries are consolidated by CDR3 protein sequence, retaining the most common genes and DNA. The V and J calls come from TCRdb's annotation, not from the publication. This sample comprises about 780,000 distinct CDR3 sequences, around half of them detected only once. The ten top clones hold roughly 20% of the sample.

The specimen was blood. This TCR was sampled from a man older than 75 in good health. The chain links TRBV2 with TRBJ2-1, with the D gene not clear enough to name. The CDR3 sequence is CASSELVNSEQFF. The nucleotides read TGTGCCAGCAGTGAGCTAGTCAACAGTGAGCAGTTCTTC.